This T cell receptor beta chain emerged from a study of cytomegalovirus exposure and HLA in healthy donors. Study-level findings and limits: Immune exposure information comprised only CMV serostatus. Later on, an analysis tied 15,000 to 20,000 TCR beta sequences to HLA alleles at 0.05 false discovery rate. Previously analyzed data showed that most TCR beta V segments were productive at a frequency of about 87% or about 30%.

This clone was counted once. Its antigen is not known. PCR primers comprised 60 Vbeta and 13 Jbeta primers. Profiling relied on immunoSEQ multiplex PCR, and the TCRdb table lists in-frame clones only, not all of them. The sample includes around 67,000 clones, 75% to 85% of them seen just once. This clonotype was obtained from a man aged 18-30 years in good health and CMV-seropositive. The sequenced sample was PBMCs.

CDR3 in amino acids: CASSSGMGDQPQHF. CDR3 bases: TGTGCCAGCAGCTCCGGGATGGGCGATCAGCCCCAGCATTTT. J is TRBJ1-5 and V is TRBV7-9; D uncertain. V lost 4 bases, J lost 5 bases, and 12 bases lay in between. The germline V gene encodes CDR1 SEHNR and CDR2 FQNEAQ (reference sequence). This CDR3 has 14 amino acids.